The subject of this entry is one T cell receptor (beta chain). This specimen comes from a study of blood T cell repertoires in COVID-19. Study information: COVID-19 samples collected from the United States, Italy and Spain covered acute and convalescent phases. T cells, B-cell-depleted T cells, or PBMCs provided the cDNA or gDNA that served as material.

The germline gives CDR1 MNHEY, CDR2 SVGAGI. V trimming: 5 bases; J trimming: 2 bases; junction bases outside the gene matches: 0. CDR3 length: 13 amino acids. Per the original data handling: Amplified reference gene primers provided the basis for estimating nucleated cell counts. The protocol was immunoSEQ multiplex PCR, while the TCRdb copy is restricted to in-frame clones and leaves out a portion. From that table come the V and J calls and clone size; the DNA was used to work out D and trimming. The table lists approximately 10,000 clones, 65% to 90% of them singletons, with 6.5% to 8.5% in the top ten.

Sequencing was performed on peripheral blood. V is TRBV6-5 and J is TRBJ1-5, with 7 bases identical to TRBD1. This receptor was taken from a human donor in a cohort sampled during active COVID-19. CDR3 nucleotide sequence: TGTGCCAGCAGTACAGGGGGCAATCAGCCCCAGCATTTT. Translation gives CASSTGGNQPQHF.